This T cell receptor (beta chain) was obtained from a study of control samples from healthy donors and cancer patients. Assay: immunoSEQ multiplex PCR; the TCRdb copy retains only in-frame clones and omits some. The repertoire consists of around 100,000 clones, with more than 90% occurring once and the leading ten covering around 3%. Germline values: CDR1 SGHNT, CDR2 YENEEA. This CDR3 region has 15 residues. V lost 5 bases and J 0 bases, leaving 11 bases between the germline ends. The chain combines TRBV11-3 with TRBJ1-3; perhaps TRBD1 as D (5 bases). The sequence was obtained from a human donor in good health. The donor label of this sample is uncertain. The sample taken for sequencing was blood. This CDR3 reads CASSKDTNSGNTIYF. The CDR3 DNA is TGTGCCAGCAGCAAGGACACCAACTCTGGAAACACCATATATTTT.